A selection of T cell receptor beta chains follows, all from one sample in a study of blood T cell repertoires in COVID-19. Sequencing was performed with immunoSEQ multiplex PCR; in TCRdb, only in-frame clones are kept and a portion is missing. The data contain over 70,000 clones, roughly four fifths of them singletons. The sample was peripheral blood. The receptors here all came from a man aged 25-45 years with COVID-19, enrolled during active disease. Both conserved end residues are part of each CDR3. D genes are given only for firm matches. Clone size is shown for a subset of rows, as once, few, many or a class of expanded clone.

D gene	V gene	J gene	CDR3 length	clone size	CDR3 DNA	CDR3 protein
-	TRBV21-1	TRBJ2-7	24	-	TGTGCCAGCAGCAAAAGCCCCCCCCGAGCCGGATCGACAGGGGGTTTACTCTTTGGCTACGAGCAGTACTTC	CASSKSPPRAGSTGGLLFGYEQYF
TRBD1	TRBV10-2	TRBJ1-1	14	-	TGCGCCACCAGAGGACAGGGGAGGGGGACTGAAGCTTTCTTT	CATRGQGRGTEAFF
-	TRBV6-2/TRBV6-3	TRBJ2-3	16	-	TGTGCCAGCAGTTACGGGGCGAGTTCTGGCACAGATACGCAGTATTTT	CASSYGASSGTDTQYF
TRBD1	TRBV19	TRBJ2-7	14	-	TGTGCCAGTAGTATGTGGGACAGGGGCCACGAGCAGTACTTC	CASSMWDRGHEQYF
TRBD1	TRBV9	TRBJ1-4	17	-	TGTGCCAGCAGTCGTACAGGGGGCGCCGGGTCTAATGAAAAACTGTTTTTT	CASSRTGGAGSNEKLFF
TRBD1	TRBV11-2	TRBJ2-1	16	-	TGTGCCAGCAGCCTTAGTTACCGGGACAGGGGGTCCGAGCAGTTCTTC	CASSLSYRDRGSEQFF
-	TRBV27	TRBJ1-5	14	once	TGTGCCAGCAGTTACTCTTATAGCAATCAGCCCCAGCATTTT	CASSYSYSNQPQHF
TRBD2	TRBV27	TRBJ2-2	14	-	TGTGCCAGCAGACTAGCGGGAAGTTCCGGGGAGCTGTTTTTT	CASRLAGSSGELFF
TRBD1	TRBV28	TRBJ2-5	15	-	TGTGCCAGCAGTTTGAGAGGGGGCCAAGGAGAGACCCAGTACTTC	CASSLRGGQGETQYF
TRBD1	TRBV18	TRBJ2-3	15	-	TGTGCCAGCTCACCAGGACAGGGGGGCACAGATACGCAGTATTTT	CASSPGQGGTDTQYF
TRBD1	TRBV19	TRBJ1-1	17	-	TGTGCCAGTAACCGGGGAACGTCAGGGGGAAGGTACACTGAAGCTTTCTTT	CASNRGTSGGRYTEAFF
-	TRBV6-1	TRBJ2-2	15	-	TGTGCCAGCAGTGAGTACAGGGCGAACACCGGGGAGCTGTTTTTT	CASSEYRANTGELFF
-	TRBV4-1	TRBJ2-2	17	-	TGCGCCAGCAGCCAAGATCCCCCCAGGGGATACACCGGGGAGCTGTTTTTT	CASSQDPPRGYTGELFF
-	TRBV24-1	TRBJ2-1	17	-	TGTGCCACCAGTGAACTCGGGAGCGGGCGGGAATACAATGAGCAGTTCTTC	CATSELGSGREYNEQFF
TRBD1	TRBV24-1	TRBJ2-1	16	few	TGTGCCACCAGTGGGGGGACAGCTTCTTCCTACAATGAGCAGTTCTTC	CATSGGTASSYNEQFF
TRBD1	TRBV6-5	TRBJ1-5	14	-	TGTGCCAGCACCGAGGGACAGTCAAATCAGCCCCAGCATTTT	CASTEGQSNQPQHF
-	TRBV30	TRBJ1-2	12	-	TGTGCCTGGAGCACCTCAGGGCCGGGCTACACCTTC	CAWSTSGPGYTF
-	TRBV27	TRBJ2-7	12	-	TGTGCCGCGGGGCAGGGCGGCTACGAGCAGTACTTC	CAAGQGGYEQYF
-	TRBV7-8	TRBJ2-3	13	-	TGTGCCAGCAGCTTAGGGCGCACAGATACGCAGTATTTT	CASSLGRTDTQYF
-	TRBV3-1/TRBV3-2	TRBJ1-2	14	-	TGTGCCAGCAGGGGAACAGGGATATTAAATGGCTACACCTTC	CASRGTGILNGYTF
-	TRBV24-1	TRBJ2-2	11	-	TGTGCCACCAGTGCTGTCTCGGAGCTGTTTTTT	CATSAVSELFF
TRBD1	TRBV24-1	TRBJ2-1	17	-	TGTGCCACCAGTGATTCGACAGACAGGGTGAACTACAATGAGCAGTTCTTC	CATSDSTDRVNYNEQFF
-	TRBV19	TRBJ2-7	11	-	TGTGCCACCCGGGGTGGTTACGAGCAGTACTTC	CATRGGYEQYF
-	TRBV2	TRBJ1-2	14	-	TGTGCCAGCAGTGAAGCTCGGACAGCCAAGGGCTACACCTTC	CASSEARTAKGYTF
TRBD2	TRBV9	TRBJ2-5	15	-	TGTGCCAGCAGCTTGACGGGGGGTATCCAAGAGACCCAGTACTTC	CASSLTGGIQETQYF
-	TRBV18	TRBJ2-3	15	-	TGTGCCAGCTCACCTCCCTCTAGATCGTTGGATACGCAGTATTTT	CASSPPSRSLDTQYF
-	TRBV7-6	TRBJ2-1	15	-	TGTGCCAGCAGCTTAACAGCCCAGCCCTACAATGAGCAGTTCTTC	CASSLTAQPYNEQFF
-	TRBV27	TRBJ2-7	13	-	TGTGCCAGCAGTTTCACAGGGACCTACGAGCAGTACTTC	CASSFTGTYEQYF
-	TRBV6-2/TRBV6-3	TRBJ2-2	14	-	TGTGCCAGCAGTTACTCAGGGGGCACCGGGGAGCTGTTTTTT	CASSYSGGTGELFF
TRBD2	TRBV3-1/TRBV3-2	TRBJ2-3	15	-	TGTGCCAGCAGGCCCGGTGGCGGGGGGGGAGATACGCAGTATTTT	CASRPGGGGGDTQYF
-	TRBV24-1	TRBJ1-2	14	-	TGTGCCACCAGTGATTTGGCAGGCGACTATGGCTACACCTTC	CATSDLAGDYGYTF
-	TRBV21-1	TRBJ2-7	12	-	TGTGCCAGCGGGACAGGGGACTACGAGCAGTACTTC	CASGTGDYEQYF
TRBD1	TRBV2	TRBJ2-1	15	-	TGTGCCAGCACCTTGGGACAGGGGGCAGGCAATGAGCAGTTCTTC	CASTLGQGAGNEQFF
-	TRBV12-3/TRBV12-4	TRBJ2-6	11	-	TGTGCCAGCAGTTCCCTTAACGTCCTGACTTTC	CASSSLNVLTF
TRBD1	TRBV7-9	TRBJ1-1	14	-	TGTGCCAGCAGCCCACCGGGACAGGGTACTGAAGCTTTCTTT	CASSPPGQGTEAFF
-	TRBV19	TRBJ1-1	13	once	TGTGCCAGCCAGTCCAGGGATTACACTGAAGCTTTCTTT	CASQSRDYTEAFF
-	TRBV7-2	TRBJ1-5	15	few	TGTGCCAGCAGCCCCCAAGGGGGATTCAATCAGCCCCAGCATTTT	CASSPQGGFNQPQHF
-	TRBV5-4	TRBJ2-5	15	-	TGTGCCAGCGGACGGGACTGGGCGGGTAAAGAGACCCAGTACTTC	CASGRDWAGKETQYF
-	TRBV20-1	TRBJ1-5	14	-	TGCAGTGCTAGTTTAGGGGTGCCCAATCAGCCCCAGCATTTT	CSASLGVPNQPQHF
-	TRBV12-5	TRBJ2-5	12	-	TGTGCTAGTGGCCATGGGGCGGAGACCCAGTACTTC	CASGHGAETQYF
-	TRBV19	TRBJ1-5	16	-	TGTGCCAGTAGAAGGGGCATCTTGGGACTCAATCAGCCCCAGCATTTT	CASRRGILGLNQPQHF
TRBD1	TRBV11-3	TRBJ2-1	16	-	TGTGCCAGCAGCTTTAAACCGGGACAGGGTAACAATGAGCAGTTCTTC	CASSFKPGQGNNEQFF
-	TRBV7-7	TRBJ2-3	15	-	TGTGCTAGCAGCCAAGAGGGAGTGGGCACAGATACGCAGTATTTT	CASSQEGVGTDTQYF
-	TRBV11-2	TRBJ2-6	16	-	TGTGCCAGCAGCTCCGGCCCGGGGATTGGGGCCAACGTCCTGACTTTC	CASSSGPGIGANVLTF
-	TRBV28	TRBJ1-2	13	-	TGTGCCAGCAGTTTTCGGGAGAACTATGGCTACACCTTC	CASSFRENYGYTF
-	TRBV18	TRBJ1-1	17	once	TGTGCCAGCTCACCACCGGGACACCCGGGCCTGGGGACTGAAGCTTTCTTT	CASSPPGHPGLGTEAFF
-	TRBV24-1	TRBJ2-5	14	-	TGTGCCACCAGTGATACGGGACTTCAAGAGACCCAGTACTTC	CATSDTGLQETQYF
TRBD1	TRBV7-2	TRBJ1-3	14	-	TGTGCCAGCAGCCTGGACAGGACGGGAAACACCATATATTTT	CASSLDRTGNTIYF
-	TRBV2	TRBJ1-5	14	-	TGTGCCAGCACCCCGGCGAGGCCAAATCAGCCCCAGCATTTT	CASTPARPNQPQHF
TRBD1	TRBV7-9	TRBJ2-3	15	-	TGTGCCAGCAGCGACCGGGACAGGGGCACAGATACGCAGTATTTT	CASSDRDRGTDTQYF
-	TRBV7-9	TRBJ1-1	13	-	TGTGCCAGCAGCCCGAGGGCGGCCACTGAAGCTTTCTTT	CASSPRAATEAFF
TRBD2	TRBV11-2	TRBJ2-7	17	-	TGTGCCAGATCCCGGGGACTAGCGGGTCCCAGTTCCCGCGAGCAGTACTTC	CARSRGLAGPSSREQYF
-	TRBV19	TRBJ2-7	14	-	TGTGCCAGTTCACGGGGGGGGACAGAGTACGAGCAGTACTTC	CASSRGGTEYEQYF